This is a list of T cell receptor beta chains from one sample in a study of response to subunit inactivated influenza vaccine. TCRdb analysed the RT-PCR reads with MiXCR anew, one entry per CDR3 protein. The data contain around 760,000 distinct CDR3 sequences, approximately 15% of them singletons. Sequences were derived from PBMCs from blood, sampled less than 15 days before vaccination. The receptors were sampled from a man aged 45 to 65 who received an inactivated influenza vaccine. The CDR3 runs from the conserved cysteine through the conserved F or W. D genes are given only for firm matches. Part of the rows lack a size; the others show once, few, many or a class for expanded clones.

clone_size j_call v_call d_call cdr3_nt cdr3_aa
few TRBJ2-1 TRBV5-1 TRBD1 TGCGCCAGCAGCTGGACAGGGGGCGGTGAGCAGTTCTTC CASSWTGGGEQFF
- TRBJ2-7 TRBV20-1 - TGCAGTGCTAGACTCCGGGCAGCCTCCTACGAGCAGTACTTC CSARLRAASYEQYF
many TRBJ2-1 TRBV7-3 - TGTGCCAGCAGCTTAGCGGTGAGAACCTACAATGAGCAGTTCTTC CASSLAVRTYNEQFF
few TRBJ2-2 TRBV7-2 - TGTGCCAGCAGCTTCGCTCGAACCGGGACACCTAACACCGGGGAGCTGTTTTTT CASSFARTGTPNTGELFF
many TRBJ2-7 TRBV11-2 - TGTGCCAGCAGGTTACTCAGCTCCTACGAGCAGTACTTC CASRLLSSYEQYF
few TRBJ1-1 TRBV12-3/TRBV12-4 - TGTGCCAGCACTGAGTTGAACACTGAAGCTTTCTTT CASTELNTEAFF
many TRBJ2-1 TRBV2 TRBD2 TGTGCCCGCCGGATTGAGCGGGGTGAGCAGTTCTTC CARRIERGEQFF
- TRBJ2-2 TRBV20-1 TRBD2 TGCAGCGCCCCTAGCGGGAGCAGGTCCGGGGAGCTGTTTTTT CSAPSGSRSGELFF
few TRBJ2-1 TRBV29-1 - TGCAGCGTTGAAGTAGGCCTCCAGTACAATGAGCAGTTCTTC CSVEVGLQYNEQFF
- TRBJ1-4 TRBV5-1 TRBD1 TGCGCCAGCAGCATCAACAGGGGGCTGAACGAAAAACTGTTTTTT CASSINRGLNEKLFF
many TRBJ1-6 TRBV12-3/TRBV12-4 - TGTGCCAGCGCGGGCAGACATAATTCACCCCTCCACTTT CASAGRHNSPLHF